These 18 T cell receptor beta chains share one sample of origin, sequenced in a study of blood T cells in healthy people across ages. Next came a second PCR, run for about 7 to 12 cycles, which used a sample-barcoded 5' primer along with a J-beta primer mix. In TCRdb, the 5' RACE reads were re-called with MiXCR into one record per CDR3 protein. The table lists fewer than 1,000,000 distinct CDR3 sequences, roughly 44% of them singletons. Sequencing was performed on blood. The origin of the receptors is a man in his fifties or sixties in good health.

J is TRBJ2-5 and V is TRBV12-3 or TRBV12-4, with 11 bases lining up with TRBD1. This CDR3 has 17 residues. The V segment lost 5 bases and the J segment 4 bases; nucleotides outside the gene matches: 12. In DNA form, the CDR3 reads TGTGCCAGCAGTCCCAGCCGGACAGGGGGCCCTGGAGAGACCCAGTACTTC. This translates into CASSPSRTGGPGETQYF.

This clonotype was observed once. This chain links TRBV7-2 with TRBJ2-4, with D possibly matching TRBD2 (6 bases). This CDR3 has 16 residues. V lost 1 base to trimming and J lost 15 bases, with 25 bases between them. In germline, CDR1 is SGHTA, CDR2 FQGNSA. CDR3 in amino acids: CASSLGGAQTPYERYF. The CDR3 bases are TGTGCCAGCAGCTTAGGCGGGGCCCAAACCCCCTACGAGCGGTACTTC.

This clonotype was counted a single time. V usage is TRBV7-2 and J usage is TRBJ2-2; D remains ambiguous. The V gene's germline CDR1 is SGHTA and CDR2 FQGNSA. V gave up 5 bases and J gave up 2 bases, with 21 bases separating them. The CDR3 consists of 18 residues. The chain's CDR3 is CASSQQGIPIINTGELFF. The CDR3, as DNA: TGTGCCAGCAGCCAACAAGGGATCCCTATAATTAACACCGGGGAGCTGTTTTTT.

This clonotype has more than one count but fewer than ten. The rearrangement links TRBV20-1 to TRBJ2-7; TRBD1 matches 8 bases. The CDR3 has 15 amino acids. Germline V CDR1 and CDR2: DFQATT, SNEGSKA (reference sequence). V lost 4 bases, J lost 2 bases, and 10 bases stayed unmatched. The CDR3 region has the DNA TGCAGTGCTACATCAGGGGGCTTATCGACCTACGAGCAGTACTTC. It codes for CSATSGGLSTYEQYF.

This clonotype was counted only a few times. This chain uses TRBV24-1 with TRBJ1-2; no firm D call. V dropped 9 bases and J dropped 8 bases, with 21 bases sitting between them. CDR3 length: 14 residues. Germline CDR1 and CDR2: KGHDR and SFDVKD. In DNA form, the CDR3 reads TGTGCCACCGCCCCCCGGGAGTTTCTGGCGGGCTACACCTTC. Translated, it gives CATAPREFLAGYTF.

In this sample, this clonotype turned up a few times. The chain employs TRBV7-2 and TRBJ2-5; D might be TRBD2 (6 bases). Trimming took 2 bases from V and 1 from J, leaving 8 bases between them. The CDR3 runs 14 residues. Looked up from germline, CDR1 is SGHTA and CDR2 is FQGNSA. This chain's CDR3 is CASSLQRAQETQYF. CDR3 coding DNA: TGTGCCAGCAGCTTACAGCGGGCCCAAGAGACCCAGTACTTC.

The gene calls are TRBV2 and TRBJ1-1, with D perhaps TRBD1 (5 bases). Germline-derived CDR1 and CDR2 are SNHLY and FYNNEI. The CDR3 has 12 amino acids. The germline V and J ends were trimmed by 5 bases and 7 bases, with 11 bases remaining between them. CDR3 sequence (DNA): TGTGCCAGCAGTTACCGGGACCGTGAAGCTTTCTTT. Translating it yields CASSYRDREAFF.

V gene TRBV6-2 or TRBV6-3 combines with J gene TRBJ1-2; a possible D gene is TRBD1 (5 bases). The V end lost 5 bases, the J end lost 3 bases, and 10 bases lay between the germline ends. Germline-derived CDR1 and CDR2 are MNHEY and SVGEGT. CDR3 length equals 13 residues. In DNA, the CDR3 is TGTGCCAGCAGTGGGGGGATCTACTATGGCTACACCTTC. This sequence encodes CASSGGIYYGYTF.

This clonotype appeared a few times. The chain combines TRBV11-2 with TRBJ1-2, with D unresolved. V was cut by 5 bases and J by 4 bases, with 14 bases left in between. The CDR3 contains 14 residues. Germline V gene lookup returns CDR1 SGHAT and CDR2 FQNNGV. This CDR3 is CASSANGVGYGYTF. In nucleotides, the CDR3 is TGTGCCAGCAGCGCGAACGGGGTGGGCTATGGCTACACCTTC.

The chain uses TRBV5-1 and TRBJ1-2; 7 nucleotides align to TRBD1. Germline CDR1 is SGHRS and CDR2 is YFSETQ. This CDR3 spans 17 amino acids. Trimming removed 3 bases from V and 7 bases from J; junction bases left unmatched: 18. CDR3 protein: CASSSAVSRGSRGGYTF. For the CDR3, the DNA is TGCGCCAGCAGCTCCGCCGTATCCAGGGGGAGTCGAGGTGGCTACACCTTC.

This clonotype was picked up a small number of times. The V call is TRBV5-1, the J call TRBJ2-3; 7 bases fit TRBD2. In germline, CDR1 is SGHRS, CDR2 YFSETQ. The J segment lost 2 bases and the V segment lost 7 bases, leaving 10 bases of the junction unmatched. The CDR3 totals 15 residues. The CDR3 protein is CASSRGGGYTDTQYF. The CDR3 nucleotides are TGCGCCAGCTCGAGAGGCGGGGGTTACACAGATACGCAGTATTTT.

The CDR3 nucleotides read TGCGCCAGCAGCTTGGAAGGGCAGAGACAAAATTCACCCCTCCACTTT. It yields the protein CASSLEGQRQNSPLHF. V gene TRBV5-1 combines with J gene TRBJ1-6; D gene unclear. The CDR3 contains 16 residues. Per the germline V gene, CDR1 is SGHRS and CDR2 is YFSETQ. V was cut by 0 bases and J by 7 bases, with 14 bases left in between.

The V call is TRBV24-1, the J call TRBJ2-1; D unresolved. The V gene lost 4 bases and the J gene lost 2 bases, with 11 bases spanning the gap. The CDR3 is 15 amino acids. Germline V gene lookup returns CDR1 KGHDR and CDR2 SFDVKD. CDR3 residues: CATSEVAGAYNEQFF. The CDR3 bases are TGTGCCACCAGTGAAGTGGCAGGCGCCTACAATGAGCAGTTCTTC.

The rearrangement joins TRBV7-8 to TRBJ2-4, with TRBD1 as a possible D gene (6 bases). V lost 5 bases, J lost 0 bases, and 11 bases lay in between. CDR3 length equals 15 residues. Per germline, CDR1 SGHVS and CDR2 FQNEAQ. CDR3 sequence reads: CASSQDRVAKNIQYF. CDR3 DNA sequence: TGTGCCAGCAGCCAGGACAGAGTAGCCAAAAACATTCAGTACTTC.

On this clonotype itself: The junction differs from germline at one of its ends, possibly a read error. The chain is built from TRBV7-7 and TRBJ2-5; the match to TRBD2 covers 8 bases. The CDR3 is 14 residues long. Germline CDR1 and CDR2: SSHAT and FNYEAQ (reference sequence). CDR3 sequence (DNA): TGTGCTAGCAACCGTAGCGGGGTACAAGAGACCCAGTACTTC. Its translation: CASNRSGVQETQYF.

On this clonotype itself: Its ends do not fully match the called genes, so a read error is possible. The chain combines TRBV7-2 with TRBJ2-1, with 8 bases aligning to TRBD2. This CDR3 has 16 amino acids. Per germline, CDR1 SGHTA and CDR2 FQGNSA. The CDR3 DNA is TGTGCCAGCAGCTTAAAGGGCGGGGGGTTCTACAATGAGCGGTTCTTC. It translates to CASSLKGGGFYNERFF.

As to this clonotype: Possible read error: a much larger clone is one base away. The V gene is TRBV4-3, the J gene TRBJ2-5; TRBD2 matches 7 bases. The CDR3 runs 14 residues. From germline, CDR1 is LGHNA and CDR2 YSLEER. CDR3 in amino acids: CAGSQETAAREQYF. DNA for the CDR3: TGCGCCGGCAGCCAAGAGACAGCCGCGCGGGAGCAGTACTTC.

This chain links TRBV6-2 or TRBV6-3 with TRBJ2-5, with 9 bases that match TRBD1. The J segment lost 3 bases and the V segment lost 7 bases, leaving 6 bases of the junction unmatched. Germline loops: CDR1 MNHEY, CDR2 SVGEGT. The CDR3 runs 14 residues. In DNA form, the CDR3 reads TGTGCCAGCAACGACAGGGGGGCGAAAGAGACCCAGTACTTC. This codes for CASNDRGAKETQYF.